Presented here are 7 T cell receptor beta chains from one specimen sequenced in a study of tumor and adjacent non-tumor tissue in lung cancer. No cell sorting was done before RNA was extracted from the tissue. The normal lung tissue was taken more than 3 cm from the tumor edge. TCRbeta libraries were built with three rounds of nested PCR, modified from ARM-PCR. Via MiXCR, TCRdb re-called the multiplex PCR reads, giving one row per CDR3 protein. The sample lists more than 35,000 distinct CDR3 sequences, roughly 60% occurring once. Sequences were obtained from distant non-tumor lung tissue. The receptors were gathered from a woman aged 40 to 50 with non-small cell lung cancer.

With regard to this clonotype: One end of the junction does not line up with germline, which may come from a read error. The chain carries TRBV12-3 or TRBV12-4 and TRBJ1-2; D uncertain. The CDR3 is made up of 15 amino acids. The DNA of the CDR3 is TGTGCCAGCAGTTTAATACAACCAGCTAACTATGACTACACCTTC. As protein: CASSLIQPANYDYTF.

With regard to this clonotype: Germline is not matched at one junction end, which may reflect a read error. The rearrangement uses TRBV6-1 and TRBJ1-5; no firm D call. The CDR3 totals 14 residues. Germline values: CDR1 MNHNS, CDR2 SASEGT. The CDR3 loop reads CASSEVPINQPQHF. DNA for the CDR3: TGTGCCAGCAGTGAAGTGCCTATCAATCAGCCCCAACATTTT.

This clonotype has a handful of counts. A much bigger clone sits one base away, suggesting this may be a read error. The chain recombines TRBV6-5 with TRBJ2-1, with D perhaps matching TRBD2 (5 bases). V lost 8 bases and J lost 6, with 20 bases in between. Germline values: CDR1 MNHEY, CDR2 SVGAGI. The CDR3 sequence is 15 residues long. The CDR3 protein is CASGGSGIMSNEQFF. CDR3 bases: TGTGCCAGCGGTGGGTCGGGGATCATGAGCAATGAGCAGTTCTTC.

The chain has TRBV11-3 and TRBJ2-1; the D call may be TRBD1 or TRBD2 (6 bases each). Per germline, CDR1 SGHNT and CDR2 YENEEA. The CDR3 totals 12 residues. V gave up 8 bases and J gave up 6 bases, with 11 bases separating them. DNA of the CDR3: TGTGCCAGCGTTGGGGGGCGCAATGAGCAGTTCTTC. It encodes CASVGGRNEQFF.

A remark on this clonotype: A single base separates this from a much larger clone, so it may be a read error. The chain combines TRBV7-9 with TRBJ2-5, with D tentatively TRBD1 (6 bases). The CDR3 totals 14 residues. From germline, CDR1 is SEHNR and CDR2 FQNEAQ (reference sequence). CDR3 nucleotides: TGTGCCACCAGCCCGGACAGTAGTGCGGAGACCCAGTACTTC. Its translation: CATSPDSSAETQYF.

This clonotype was counted ten times or more. The V call is TRBV5-4, the J call TRBJ2-3; tentatively, D is TRBD2 (5 bases). Trimming removed 0 bases from V and 4 bases from J, with 21 bases in between. Germline CDR1 SGHNT, CDR2 YYREEE (reference sequence). This CDR3 spans 18 amino acids. The chain's CDR3 is CASSLETWASGAADTQYF. The CDR3, as DNA: TGTGCCAGCAGCTTGGAGACATGGGCCAGCGGAGCCGCAGATACGCAGTATTTT.

As regards this clonotype: The conserved phenylalanine or tryptophan normally closing the CDR3 is absent here, so this likely arose from a read error. No DNA is shown, since the ends of the CDR3 on it are uncertain; the CDR3 is the one TCRdb lists. The chain has TRBV10-1 and TRBJ2-7; the table's D call of TRBD2 was not tested on the DNA. The length of the CDR3 is 19 amino acids, counting both ends. CDR1 and CDR2 (germline): WNHNN, SYGVQD (reference sequence). This CDR3 reads CVSNGQDGTRGRAWYEKYL.